The present T cell receptor beta chain was sequenced within a study of blood T cell repertoires in COVID-19. About the study: PBMCs, B-cell-depleted T cells, or T cells were the source of the cDNA or gDNA that made up the material.

This CDR3 contains 13 residues. V was cut by 1 base and J by 6 bases, with 9 bases left in between. Germline CDR1 is SEHNR and CDR2 is FQNEAQ (reference sequence). Per the original data handling: Scientists estimated how many nucleated cells there were by amplifying reference gene primers. Only in-frame clones appear in the TCRdb table, and some are missing; sequencing was by immunoSEQ multiplex PCR. V and J calls and clone size are those listed in that table; D and trimming were worked out from the DNA. The sample yields about 190,000 clones, 70% to 90% seen once. The sequencing input was peripheral blood. The rearrangement uses TRBV7-9 and TRBJ1-2; D is uncertain. This TCR was sampled from a woman in her 70s with active or convalescent COVID-19. CDR3 protein: CASSLGEWDGYTF. Here the CDR3 DNA reads TGTGCCAGCAGCTTAGGGGAGTGGGATGGCTACACCTTC.